Shown below are 19 T cell receptor beta chains from a single sample sequenced in a study of cytotoxic CD8 clonotypes in ibrutinib-treated CLL. Repertoires were generated with immunoSEQ multiplex PCR, while TCRdb's copy carries only in-frame clones and drops some. Of 110,000 to 150,000 clones listed, 60% to 80% are singletons. Material: PBMCs, obtained after 12 months of ibrutinib treatment. These receptors all come from a human donor with chronic lymphocytic leukemia.

The J gene is TRBJ2-5, the V gene TRBV29-1; D is perhaps TRBD2 (5 bases). CDR1 is SQVTM and CDR2 is ANQGSEA in the germline V gene. This CDR3 is built from 12 residues. Trimming shortened V by 7 bases and J by 5 bases, and 14 bases separated the two germline ends. The CDR3 here is CSGVRGQETQYF. CDR3 nucleotides: TGCAGCGGAGTTCGAGGGCAGGAGACCCAGTACTTC.

This clone was detected once. The chain joins TRBV2 to TRBJ2-7; D is perhaps TRBD1 (6 bases). The ends were cut back, 2 bases at V and 5 bases at J, with 10 bases in the middle. CDR1 is SNHLY and CDR2 is FYNNEI in the germline V gene. This CDR3 contains 13 residues. Here the CDR3 DNA reads TGTGCCAGCAGTGAACAGGGGCTTGACGAGCAGTACTTC. Translating it yields CASSEQGLDEQYF.

The V and J genes are TRBV11-2 and TRBJ2-3, with TRBD2 matching over 7 bases. V trimming: 4 bases; J trimming: 6 bases; junction bases outside the gene matches: 19. Germline CDR1 is SGHAT and CDR2 is FQNNGV. The CDR3 loop spans 18 amino acids. The chain's CDR3 is CASSSLGGRGVNTDTQYF. In DNA, the CDR3 is TGTGCCAGCAGCTCCCTAGGAGGTCGGGGGGTTAACACGGATACGCAGTATTTT. The whole variable domain, remainder taken from reference TRBV11-2 and TRBJ2-3, is EAGVAQSPRYKIIEKRQSVAFWCNPISGHATLYWYQQILGQGPKLLIQFQNNGVVDDSQLPKDRFSAERLKGVDSTLKIQPAKLEDSAVYLCASSSLGGRGVNTDTQYFGPGTRLTVL.

The chain joins TRBV4-1 to TRBJ1-2; weak D call: TRBD1 (5 bases). In germline, CDR1 is MGHRA, CDR2 YSYEKL. This CDR3 has 15 residues. Deletions cut 0 bases from V and 3 bases from J, with 11 bases between. The chain's CDR3 is CASSQDSTAYYGYTF. The CDR3 bases are TGCGCCAGCAGCCAAGATTCGACAGCCTACTATGGCTACACCTTC.

This chain joins TRBV9 and TRBJ2-1; 7 nucleotides match TRBD1. Germline-derived CDR1 and CDR2 are SGDLS and YYNGEE. The CDR3 has 15 amino acids. Trimming removed 3 bases from V and 2 bases from J; junction bases left unmatched: 5. CDR3 DNA sequence: TGTGCCAGCAGCGGGGGACAGTTAGCCTACAATGAGCAGTTCTTC. Translation gives CASSGGQLAYNEQFF.

V and J are TRBV6-5 and TRBJ2-1; 7 positions match TRBD2. V lost 6 bases and J lost 3; bases outside the gene matches: 5. This CDR3 is 14 amino acids long. The germline V gene encodes CDR1 MNHEY and CDR2 SVGAGI. The CDR3 region has the DNA TGTGCCAGCAGCGATAGCGGGTACTACAATGAGCAGTTCTTC. Protein: CASSDSGYYNEQFF.

V is TRBV5-1 and J is TRBJ2-7; 9 nucleotides line up with TRBD1. Unmatched junction bases numbered 10, after V lost 4 bases and J lost 5 bases. Germline CDR1 is SGHRS and CDR2 is YFSETQ. This CDR3 spans 15 amino acids. The chain's CDR3 is CASSLGTGSVHEQYF. The CDR3 bases are TGCGCCAGCAGCCTCGGGACAGGGAGCGTCCACGAGCAGTACTTC.

This rearrangement joins TRBV2 to TRBJ2-3; D not resolved. Germline values: CDR1 SNHLY, CDR2 FYNNEI. This CDR3 has 10 amino acids. Trimming shortened V by 8 bases and J by 7 bases, and 7 bases separated the two germline ends. This CDR3 is CASLQHTQYF. CDR3 nucleotide sequence: TGTGCCAGCCTTCAGCATACGCAGTATTTT.

The chain carries TRBV6-5 and TRBJ2-7, with D uncertain. This CDR3 comprises 14 residues. Trimming shortened V by 3 bases and J by 4 bases, and 13 bases separated the two germline ends. Germline V CDR1 and CDR2: MNHEY, SVGAGI. The CDR3 nucleotides are TGTGCCAGCAGTTATGTGGTTGGGTCGTACGAGCAGTACTTC. Protein product: CASSYVVGSYEQYF.

This chain joins TRBV30 and TRBJ2-7; D call uncertain. Per germline, CDR1 GTSNPN and CDR2 SVGIG (reference sequence). Between the trimmed V and J ends, which lost 0 bases and 6 bases, there was a span of 9 bases. The CDR3 is made up of 12 amino acids. In DNA form, the CDR3 reads TGTGCCTGGAGTGTTGACGCCGGCGAGCAGTACTTC. Translating it yields CAWSVDAGEQYF. The full variable domain, rest sourced from reference TRBV30 and TRBJ2-7, is SQTIHQWPATLVQPVGSPLSLECTVEGTSNPNLYWYRQAAGRGLQLLFYSVGIGQISSEVPQNLSASRPQDRQFILSSKKLLLSDSGFYLCAWSVDAGEQYFGPGTRLTVT.

This chain connects TRBV7-8 to TRBJ1-3; D gene uncertain. Trimming pared 4 bases from V and 2 bases from J, leaving 18 bases between. CDR3 length: 17 amino acids. CDR1 is SGHVS and CDR2 is FQNEAQ in the germline V gene. The CDR3 nucleotides are TGTGCCAGCAGCTCCATCTCCCATGGGGTTACTGGAAACACCATATATTTT. The encoded protein is CASSSISHGVTGNTIYF.

This sequence joins TRBV16 and TRBJ1-1; no clear D gene. The CDR3 runs to 14 residues. With 0 bases removed from V and 6 bases from J, the gap between germline ends came to 11 bases. Per germline, CDR1 KGHSY and CDR2 FQNENV. CDR3 coding DNA: TGTGCCAGCAGCCAATCTTCCATTATCGCTGAAGCTTTCTTT. Translation gives CASSQSSIIAEAFF.

V and J are TRBV29-1 and TRBJ2-2; a possible D gene is TRBD2 (6 bases). V was clipped by 7 bases and J by 9 bases, with 12 bases between them. The CDR3 sequence is 11 residues long. Germline-derived CDR1 and CDR2 are SQVTM and ANQGSEA. CDR3 region: CSASEGWELFF. CDR3 sequence (DNA): TGCAGCGCATCGGAGGGTTGGGAGCTGTTTTTT.

The CDR3 region has the DNA TGTGCCAGCAGTCTGAGCCCCTTGAGGGACATTCAGTACTTC. Its translation is CASSLSPLRDIQYF. The chain couples TRBV28 to TRBJ2-4; a possible D gene is TRBD2 (5 bases). In germline, CDR1 is MDHEN, CDR2 SYDVKM. The CDR3 sequence is 14 residues long. The germline V and J ends were trimmed by 5 bases and 8 bases, with 16 bases remaining between them. The entire variable domain, with the rest obtained from reference TRBV28 and TRBJ2-4, is as follows: DVKVTQSSRYLVKRTGEKVFLECVQDMDHENMFWYRQDPGLGLRLIYFSYDVKMKEKGDIPEGYSVSREKKERFSLILESASTNQTSMYLCASSLSPLRDIQYFGAGTRLSVL.

The CDR3 bases are TGTGCCAGCAGCTTCACAGATACGCAGTATTTT. Its translation: CASSFTDTQYF. This chain connects TRBV7-9 to TRBJ2-3, with unresolved D. CDR3 length: 11 residues. Germline CDR1 is SEHNR and CDR2 is FQNEAQ (reference sequence). Between the trimmed V and J ends, which lost 3 bases and 2 bases, there was a span of 0 bases.

V gene TRBV9 combines with J gene TRBJ2-7, with D perhaps TRBD1 (5 bases). Trimming stripped 0 bases from V and 0 bases from J, with 7 bases between. Germline CDR1 reads SGDLS; CDR2 reads YYNGEE. This CDR3 spans 14 amino acids. In DNA form, the CDR3 reads TGTGCCAGCAGCGTAGTAGGGGACTCCTACGAGCAGTACTTC. It yields the protein CASSVVGDSYEQYF. The full variable domain, completed using reference TRBV9 and TRBJ2-7, is DSGVTQTPKHLITATGQRVTLRCSPRSGDLSVYWYQQSLDQGLQFLIQYYNGEERAKGNILERFSAQQFPDLHSELNLSSLELGDSALYFCASSVVGDSYEQYFGPGTRLTVT.

The rearrangement links TRBV7-6 to TRBJ2-3; 12 nucleotides align to TRBD2. Germline loops: CDR1 SGHVS, CDR2 FNYEAQ. The CDR3 is made up of 15 amino acids. V trimming: 6 bases; J trimming: 4 bases; junction bases outside the gene matches: 5. The chain's CDR3 is CASSRLAGAADTQYF. The DNA of the CDR3 is TGTGCCAGCAGTCGACTAGCGGGAGCAGCAGATACGCAGTATTTT.

The chain couples TRBV7-3 to TRBJ2-3; TRBD2 aligns across 9 bases. The CDR3 has 15 amino acids. Unmatched junction bases numbered 6, after V lost 5 bases and J lost 3 bases. Germline V lookup: CDR1 SGHTA, CDR2 FQGTGA. In DNA, the CDR3 is TGTGCCAGCAGCCCAGTCGCGGGAGGGACAGATACGCAGTATTTT. Translated: CASSPVAGGTDTQYF.

The chain combines TRBV15 with TRBJ2-6; D is uncertain. From germline, CDR1 is LNHNV and CDR2 YYDKDF (reference sequence). This CDR3 is 14 amino acids long. V lost 6 bases and J lost 3, with 9 bases in between. This CDR3 reads CATRLGLGANVLTF. The CDR3 nucleotides are TGTGCCACCAGATTAGGCCTTGGGGCCAACGTCCTGACTTTC.